Listed below are T cell receptor beta chains from one sample, sequenced in a study of blood T cell repertoires in COVID-19. Produced via immunoSEQ multiplex PCR; TCRdb's table is partial and in-frame only. The sample shows 130,000 to 150,000 clones, roughly 81% of them seen only once. Sequencing was performed on peripheral blood. These receptors all come from a human donor with acute or convalescent COVID-19. The donor label of this sample is uncertain. Each CDR3 is given with its conserved first and last residue. The order of the fields is clone size, D gene, V gene, CDR3 length, CDR3 protein. The D gene is left open where the match is weak. Part of the rows lack a size; the others show once, few, many or a class for expanded clones.

abundance: .
d_gene: TRBD2
v_gene: TRBV10-3
len: 17
CDR3aa: CAISDYLLAGVGETQYF

abundance: .
d_gene: TRBD2
v_gene: TRBV30
len: 15
CDR3aa: CAWTVAGGATGELFF

abundance: .
d_gene: TRBD1
v_gene: TRBV18
len: 15
CDR3aa: CASSPYRGSQETQYF

abundance: .
d_gene: .
v_gene: TRBV6-5
len: 15
CDR3aa: CASSLNRGGTETQYF

abundance: once
d_gene: TRBD1
v_gene: TRBV19
len: 14
CDR3aa: CASSTSGGREPQHF

abundance: .
d_gene: TRBD1
v_gene: TRBV2
len: 15
CDR3aa: CASRRQQGGKYEQYF

abundance: .
d_gene: TRBD2
v_gene: TRBV19
len: 14
CDR3aa: CASSIASGGGELFF

abundance: .
d_gene: TRBD1
v_gene: TRBV27
len: 14
CDR3aa: CASSPGDRAETQYF

abundance: .
d_gene: .
v_gene: TRBV30
len: 12
CDR3aa: CAWRVRGTEAFF

abundance: .
d_gene: TRBD2
v_gene: TRBV28
len: 15
CDR3aa: CATGGGRAGANVLTF

abundance: .
d_gene: .
v_gene: TRBV27
len: 14
CDR3aa: CASSLTDTNYGYTF

abundance: .
d_gene: TRBD1
v_gene: TRBV6-5
len: 15
CDR3aa: CASSRTWDRDNIQYF

abundance: .
d_gene: .
v_gene: TRBV23-1
len: 15
CDR3aa: CASSQGRRADTEAFF

abundance: .
d_gene: .
v_gene: TRBV6-5
len: 12
CDR3aa: CASSAGHDEQFF

abundance: .
d_gene: .
v_gene: TRBV27
len: 13
CDR3aa: CASSREINSPLHF

abundance: once
d_gene: TRBD1
v_gene: TRBV18
len: 16
CDR3aa: CASSPSNRGRNTEAFF

abundance: .
d_gene: .
v_gene: TRBV24-1
len: 13
CDR3aa: CATSEQRGYGYTF

abundance: .
d_gene: .
v_gene: TRBV5-6
len: 13
CDR3aa: CASSLVEMEKLFF

abundance: .
d_gene: .
v_gene: TRBV28
len: 14
CDR3aa: CASRQQGRDYGYTF

abundance: medium-sized
d_gene: .
v_gene: TRBV4-1
len: 15
CDR3aa: CASSQSAGARYEQYF

abundance: .
d_gene: TRBD1
v_gene: TRBV24-1
len: 18
CDR3aa: CATSDSDRGLNSNQPQHF

abundance: .
d_gene: TRBD1
v_gene: TRBV10-3
len: 17
CDR3aa: CAISESSPGTGENIQYF

abundance: .
d_gene: TRBD1
v_gene: TRBV14
len: 14
CDR3aa: CASSQDAGTGLAFF

abundance: .
d_gene: .
v_gene: TRBV5-4
len: 12
CDR3aa: CASSLRGTEAFF

abundance: .
d_gene: .
v_gene: TRBV9
len: 14
CDR3aa: CASSVDAVADTQYF

abundance: .
d_gene: .
v_gene: TRBV10-3
len: 16
CDR3aa: CAISESKGPIENTIYF

abundance: few
d_gene: TRBD2
v_gene: TRBV3-1/TRBV3-2
len: 16
CDR3aa: CASSLQAVAGPYEQYF

abundance: .
d_gene: TRBD1
v_gene: TRBV7-9
len: 15
CDR3aa: CASSLGQGGGETQYF

abundance: .
d_gene: TRBD1
v_gene: TRBV19
len: 15
CDR3aa: CASRTGTGGTQPQHF